Below, 27 T cell receptor beta chains from the same sample are listed, as sequenced in a study of blood T cells in healthy people across ages. Together with a sample-barcoded 5' primer, a J-beta primer mix was included in a second PCR lasting 7 to 11 cycles. One entry per CDR3 protein results from TCRdb running MiXCR on the 5' RACE reads. The sample has about 620,000 distinct CDR3 sequences; over 40% are singletons. The sample taken for sequencing was blood. The receptors were gathered from a woman aged 80 or over in good health.

The chain has TRBV7-2 and TRBJ1-4, with 9 bases fitting TRBD1. After removal of 7 bases from V and 6 bases from J, the junction contained 6 bases not matched to a gene. CDR1 is SGHTA and CDR2 is FQGNSA in the germline V gene. The CDR3 spans 14 residues. CDR3 DNA sequence: TGTGCCAGCACTCCGAGGACAGGGGATGAAAAACTGTTTTTT. Translated: CASTPRTGDEKLFF.

This clonotype occurred once. V and J are TRBV12-3 or TRBV12-4 and TRBJ2-1; 10 nucleotides align to TRBD2. The length of the CDR3 is 16 residues. Losses at the gene ends were 6 bases for V and 7 bases for J; bases not matched to a gene: 12. This chain's CDR3 is CASRRRPGLAMNEQFF. The CDR3 DNA follows: TGTGCCAGCAGGCGCCGACCGGGACTAGCGATGAATGAGCAGTTCTTC.

The genes are TRBV20-1 and TRBJ1-1; D is ambiguous. Trimming left V 8 bases short and J 3 bases short, with 10 bases between. This CDR3 is built from 11 residues. The germline V gene encodes CDR1 DFQATT and CDR2 SNEGSKA (reference sequence). The CDR3 reads CSPDGDTEAFF. The DNA for the CDR3 is TGCAGTCCGGACGGGGACACTGAAGCTTTCTTT.

In regard to this clonotype: One junction end disagrees with the germline gene, perhaps due to a read error. The chain employs TRBV7-9 and TRBJ2-3; 9 nucleotides line up with TRBD2. The CDR3 contains 16 residues. The germline CDR1 and CDR2 sequences are SEHNR and FQNEAQ (reference sequence). The CDR3 loop is CAGRSPLAGSTDTQYF. The CDR3 DNA follows: TGTGCCGGCAGATCCCCACTAGCGGGCTCCACAGACACGCAGTATTTT. Full variable domain (rest looked up from reference TRBV7-9 and TRBJ2-3): DTGVSQNPRHKITKRGQNVTFRCDPISEHNRLYWYRQTLGQGPEFLTYFQNEAQLEKSRLLSDRFSAERPKGSFSTLEIQRTEQGDSAMYLCAGRSPLAGSTDTQYFGPGTRLTVL.

This clonotype showed up many times. V gene TRBV28 combines with J gene TRBJ1-6; 7 bases align to TRBD1. Germline lookup yields CDR1 MDHEN and CDR2 SYDVKM. With 3 bases clipped from V and 7 bases from J, the junction kept 6 bases outside the gene matches. The CDR3 sequence is 15 residues long. The CDR3 loop reads CASSLGDSKNSPLHF. The DNA for the CDR3 is TGTGCCAGCAGTTTGGGGGACAGTAAGAATTCACCCCTCCACTTT. Using reference TRBV28 and TRBJ1-6 for the parts outside the CDR3, the full variable domain is DVKVTQSSRYLVKRTGEKVFLECVQDMDHENMFWYRQDPGLGLRLIYFSYDVKMKEKGDIPEGYSVSREKKERFSLILESASTNQTSMYLCASSLGDSKNSPLHFGNGTRLTVT.

To note about this clonotype: Being one base from a much bigger clone, this may be a read error. This chain connects TRBV4-2 to TRBJ2-7, with 12 positions matching TRBD2. Germline-derived CDR1 and CDR2 are LGHNA and YNFKEQ. The CDR3 sequence is 20 residues long. The CDR3 region has the DNA TGTGTCAGCAGCCAAGAAATACTTTCTAGCGGGGGGGCTTTCTCCTACGAGCAGTACTTC. The encoded protein is CVSSQEILSSGGAFSYEQYF.

This clonotype was counted a few times. CDR3 in amino acids: CASSTLAGITQYF. The CDR3 nucleotides read TGTGCCAGCAGTACCTTGGCGGGAATTACGCAGTATTTT. The chain combines TRBV28 with TRBJ2-3; perhaps TRBD2 as D (6 bases). Trimming took 5 bases from V and 8 from J, leaving 14 bases between them. The CDR3 is made up of 13 amino acids. From germline, CDR1 is MDHEN and CDR2 SYDVKM.

About this clonotype: Given a much more abundant clone one base away, this may be a read error. The J gene is TRBJ2-5, the V gene TRBV3-1, with D possibly TRBD1 on 5 matching bases. In germline, CDR1 is LGHDT, CDR2 YNNKEL (reference sequence). The CDR3 loop spans 13 amino acids. The CDR3: CASNPTEQGTQYF. DNA of the CDR3: TGTGCCAGCAACCCGACAGAACAAGGGACCCAGTACTTC.

As regards this clonotype: With a much larger clone just one base away, this may be a read error. J is TRBJ1-6 and V is TRBV6-5; weak D call: TRBD1 (5 bases). Germline values: CDR1 MNHEY, CDR2 SVGAGI. V was trimmed by 7 bases and J by 6 bases, leaving 19 bases between them. The CDR3 runs 16 residues. CDR3 sequence (DNA): TGTGCCAGCATCCTACGGGCCTCAGGGAGTAATTCACCCCTCCACTTT. The encoded protein is CASILRASGSNSPLHF.

This clonotype was counted many times. The genes are TRBV5-1 and TRBJ2-7; 7 nucleotides line up with TRBD2. The CDR3 is 14 residues long. Germline CDR1 reads SGHRS; CDR2 reads YFSETQ. After removal of 3 bases from V and 3 bases from J, the junction contained 6 bases not matched to a gene. CDR3 nucleotides: TGCGCCAGCAGCTGGACTTCTAGCGGCTACGAGCAGTACTTC. It is translated as CASSWTSSGYEQYF.

This clonotype was seen many times. V and J are TRBV27 and TRBJ2-5; 9 nucleotides line up with TRBD1. This CDR3 has 15 residues. From germline, CDR1 is MNHEY and CDR2 SMNVEV (reference sequence). J gave up 6 bases and V 4 bases, and 9 bases lay outside the gene matches. This CDR3 reads CASSWSGTGLQTQYF. For the CDR3, the DNA is TGTGCCAGCAGTTGGTCCGGGACAGGGTTGCAGACCCAGTACTTC.

Note on this clonotype: With a much larger clone just one base away, this may be a read error. The chain recombines TRBV5-4 with TRBJ2-1; D possibly corresponds to TRBD1 (6 bases). The V end lost 1 base, the J end lost 1 base, and 9 bases lay between the germline ends. The CDR3 runs 15 residues. Germline-derived CDR1 and CDR2 are SGHNT and YYREEE (reference sequence). The CDR3 DNA reads as TGTGCCAGCAGCTTGCCAGGGGATTCCTACAATGAGCAGTTCTTC. Protein sequence: CASSLPGDSYNEQFF.

This clonotype was observed many times. J is TRBJ1-4 and V is TRBV25-1; possibly TRBD1 for D (6 bases). CDR3 length: 15 amino acids. Trimming took off 4 bases at V and 5 bases at J, with 14 bases between the two ends. The germline V gene has CDR1 MGHDK and CDR2 SYGVNS. For the CDR3, the DNA is TGTGCCAGCAGTGGGATCGGGCAGGGGAATGAAAAACTGTTTTTT. Amino acid sequence: CASSGIGQGNEKLFF.

This chain joins TRBV4-2 and TRBJ1-1, with TRBD1 matching 8 bases. Per germline, CDR1 LGHNA and CDR2 YNFKEQ. This CDR3 contains 13 residues. V shed 2 bases, J shed 7 bases, and the junction held 3 bases outside the gene matches. For the CDR3, the DNA is TGTGCCAGCAGCCAATTAGGACAGGGTGAAGCTTTCTTT. Amino acid sequence: CASSQLGQGEAFF.

This clonotype has only one observation. J is TRBJ2-5 and V is TRBV10-3, with D tentatively TRBD1 or TRBD2 (6 bases each). The germline V gene encodes CDR1 ENHRY and CDR2 SYGVKD. With 0 bases removed from V and 5 bases from J, the gap between germline ends came to 13 bases. The CDR3 has 15 residues. The CDR3 DNA is TGTGCCATCAGTGAGTCGATGGGGGGCAGGGAGACCCAGTACTTC. Translating gives CAISESMGGRETQYF.

Ten or more counts support this clonotype. The chain employs TRBV9 and TRBJ2-5, with D uncertain. CDR1 SGDLS and CDR2 YYNGEE come from the germline V gene. This CDR3 has 14 residues. V lost 0 bases, J lost 4 bases, and 10 bases lay in between. The CDR3 protein is CASSVAWRSETQYF. CDR3 in DNA: TGTGCCAGCAGCGTAGCTTGGCGTTCAGAGACCCAGTACTTC.

This clonotype was observed at least ten times. The chain carries TRBV12-3 or TRBV12-4 and TRBJ2-7; possibly TRBD2 for D (6 bases). The CDR3 has 14 amino acids. V was clipped by 4 bases and J by 9 bases, with 19 bases between them. CDR3 coding DNA: TGTGCCAGCAGTTCAGGGACCAGCATGACTAGGCAGTACTTC. Amino acids: CASSSGTSMTRQYF.

Worth noting for this clonotype: A much larger clone differs by one base, so this may be a read error. The chain has TRBV20-1 and TRBJ2-1, with TRBD2 matching 7 bases. Judging by the DNA end, TRBJ2-7 fits better; the J call may be wrong. The CDR3 runs to 14 residues. CDR1 DFQATT and CDR2 SNEGSKA come from the germline V gene (reference sequence). CDR3 sequence: CSAPGGTRYNEQYF. The CDR3 coding sequence is TGCAGTGCTCCCGGGGGGACCCGATACAATGAGCAGTACTTC.

This clonotype has only a few counts. The chain is built from TRBV24-1 and TRBJ2-2, with unresolved D. CDR3 size: 12 residues. Per germline, CDR1 KGHDR and CDR2 SFDVKD. V shed 5 bases and J shed 5 bases, with 5 bases lying between them. The chain's CDR3 is CATSGETGELFF. The CDR3 bases are TGTGCCACCAGTGGCGAGACCGGGGAGCTGTTTTTT.

Concerning this clonotype itself: A much larger clone sits a single nucleotide away, making a read error possible. The J gene is TRBJ2-1, the V gene TRBV5-1; 10 bases are a match to TRBD2. Germline CDR1 and CDR2: SGHRS and YFSETQ. The CDR3 is 14 amino acids. J lost 9 bases, V lost 7 bases, and 10 bases had no gene match. The CDR3 coding sequence is TGCGCCAGCTCTAGCGGGGGCCTTCGGAGTGAGCAGTTCTTC. Amino acid sequence: CASSSGGLRSEQFF.

This chain connects TRBV7-9 to TRBJ2-3; D possibly matches TRBD1 or TRBD2 (5 bases each). Germline V lookup: CDR1 SEHNR, CDR2 FQNEAQ (reference sequence). The CDR3 runs to 15 residues. V was cut by 5 bases and J by 2 bases, with 14 bases left in between. The chain's CDR3 is CASSIGALFTDTQYF. The CDR3 bases are TGTGCCAGCAGCATCGGGGCCCTCTTCACAGATACGCAGTATTTT.

This clonotype was observed once. A much larger clonotype is one base distant, so this may be a read error. The CDR3 region is CASTGGRLASEQFF. CDR3 DNA: TGTGCCAGCACCGGGGGGAGACTAGCGAGTGAGCAGTTCTTC. The chain has TRBV6-6 and TRBJ2-1, with TRBD2 matching over 8 bases. After removal of 7 bases from V and 9 bases from J, the junction contained 11 bases not matched to a gene. CDR1 MNHNY and CDR2 SVGAGI come from the germline V gene (reference sequence). The CDR3 sequence is 14 residues long.

This clonotype appeared a few times. V and J are TRBV2 and TRBJ1-5, with D tentatively TRBD1 (5 bases). The CDR3 runs 15 residues. V gave up 2 bases and J gave up 10 bases, with 18 bases separating them. CDR1 and CDR2 from the germline V gene are SNHLY and FYNNEI. Written as DNA, the CDR3 is TGTGCCAGCAGTGAACGCCAGGGAGGTATCCAACCCCAGCATTTT. As protein: CASSERQGGIQPQHF.

The V and J genes are TRBV4-3 and TRBJ1-3, with D possibly being TRBD1 (5 bases). Per the germline V gene, CDR1 is LGHNA and CDR2 is YSLEER. With 0 bases removed from V and 2 bases from J, the gap between germline ends came to 8 bases. The CDR3 sequence is 15 residues long. CDR3 nucleotide sequence: TGCGCCAGCAGCCAAGATCGGGGGACTGGAAACACCATATATTTT. It encodes CASSQDRGTGNTIYF.

This clonotype has at least ten counts. The chain uses TRBV7-9 and TRBJ2-1; D remains ambiguous. The CDR3 has 10 residues. V dropped 5 bases and J dropped 9 bases, with 5 bases sitting between them. Germline V gene lookup returns CDR1 SEHNR and CDR2 FQNEAQ (reference sequence). DNA for the CDR3: TGTGCCAGCAGCACCGGTGAGCAGTTCTTC. Translated: CASSTGEQFF.

Remarks on this clonotype: Given a much more abundant clone one base away, this may be a read error. The gene calls are TRBV28 and TRBJ2-1; TRBD2 agrees at 11 bases. Near its end, the DNA agrees better with TRBJ2-7, so the J call may be wrong. Germline CDR1 and CDR2: MDHEN and SYDVKM. This CDR3 has 17 residues. CDR3 DNA: TGTGCCAGCATGGGAACTAGCGGGGGCCGTACCTACAATGAGCAGTACTTC. Amino acids: CASMGTSGGRTYNEQYF.

The chain carries TRBV3-1 and TRBJ1-4, with 7 positions matching TRBD1. The V and J ends lost 7 bases and 0 bases, in that order; junction bases with no gene match: 8. The CDR3 consists of 16 residues. The germline gives CDR1 LGHDT, CDR2 YNNKEL (reference sequence). CDR3 protein: CASTPRGASTNEKLFF. The CDR3 coding sequence is TGTGCCAGCACCCCCAGGGGGGCGTCAACTAATGAAAAACTGTTTTTT.